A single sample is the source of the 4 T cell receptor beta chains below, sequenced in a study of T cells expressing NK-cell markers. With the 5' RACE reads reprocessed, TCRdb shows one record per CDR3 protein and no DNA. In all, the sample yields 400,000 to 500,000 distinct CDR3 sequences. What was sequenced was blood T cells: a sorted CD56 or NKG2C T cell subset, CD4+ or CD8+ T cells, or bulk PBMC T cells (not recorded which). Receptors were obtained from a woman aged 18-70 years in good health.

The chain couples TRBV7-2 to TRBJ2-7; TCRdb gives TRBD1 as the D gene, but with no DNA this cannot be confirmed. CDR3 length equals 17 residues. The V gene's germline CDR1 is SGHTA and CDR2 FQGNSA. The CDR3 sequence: CASSLVGTGNGKGEQYF.

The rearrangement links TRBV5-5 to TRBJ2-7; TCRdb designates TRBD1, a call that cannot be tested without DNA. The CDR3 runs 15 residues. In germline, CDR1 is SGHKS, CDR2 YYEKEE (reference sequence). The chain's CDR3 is CASSPGQGITYEQYF. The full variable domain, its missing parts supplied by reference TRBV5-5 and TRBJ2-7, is DAGVTQSPTHLIKTRGQQVTLRCSPISGHKSVSWYQQVLGQGPQFIFQYYEKEERGRGNFPDRFSARQFPNYSSELNVNALLLGDSALYLCASSPGQGITYEQYFGPGTRLTVT.

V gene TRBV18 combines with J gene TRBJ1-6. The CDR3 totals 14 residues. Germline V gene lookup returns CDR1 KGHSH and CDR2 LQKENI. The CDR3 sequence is CASSPAGENSPLHF.

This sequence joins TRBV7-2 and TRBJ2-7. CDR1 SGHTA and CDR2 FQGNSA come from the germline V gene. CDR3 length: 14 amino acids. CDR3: CASSARQFSYEQYF.